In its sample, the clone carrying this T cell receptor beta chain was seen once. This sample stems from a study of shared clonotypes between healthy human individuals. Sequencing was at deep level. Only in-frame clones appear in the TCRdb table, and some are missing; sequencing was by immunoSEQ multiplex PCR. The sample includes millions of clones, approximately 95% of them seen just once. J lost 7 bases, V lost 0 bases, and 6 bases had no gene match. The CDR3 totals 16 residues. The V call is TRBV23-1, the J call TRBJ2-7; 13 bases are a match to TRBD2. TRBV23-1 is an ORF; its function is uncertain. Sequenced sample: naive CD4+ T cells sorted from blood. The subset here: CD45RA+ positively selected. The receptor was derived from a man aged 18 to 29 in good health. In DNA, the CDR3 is TGCGCCAGCAGTCAATCGACTAGCGGGGGGATCGGAGAGCAGTACTTC. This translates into CASSQSTSGGIGEQYF.